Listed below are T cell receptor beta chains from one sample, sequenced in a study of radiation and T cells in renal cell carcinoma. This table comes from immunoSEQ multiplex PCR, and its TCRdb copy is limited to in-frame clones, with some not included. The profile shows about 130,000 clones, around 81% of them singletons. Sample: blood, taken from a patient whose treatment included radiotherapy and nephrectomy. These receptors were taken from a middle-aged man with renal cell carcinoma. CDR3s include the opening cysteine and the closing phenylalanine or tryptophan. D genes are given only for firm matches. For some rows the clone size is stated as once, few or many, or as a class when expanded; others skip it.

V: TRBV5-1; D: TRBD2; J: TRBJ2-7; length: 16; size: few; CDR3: CASSGGGLAGTREQYF; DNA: TGCGCCAGCAGCGGAGGTGGACTAGCGGGGACGAGGGAGCAGTACTTC
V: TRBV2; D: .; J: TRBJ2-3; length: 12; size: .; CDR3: CASPQGADTQYF; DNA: TGTGCCAGCCCCCAGGGCGCAGATACGCAGTATTTT
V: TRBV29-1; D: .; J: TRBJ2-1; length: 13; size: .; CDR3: CSVPPSGINEQFF; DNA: TGCAGCGTTCCCCCCTCGGGGATCAATGAGCAGTTCTTC
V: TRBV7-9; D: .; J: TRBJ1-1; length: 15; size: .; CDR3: CASSHPLGATNEAFF; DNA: TGTGCCAGCAGCCACCCCCTGGGGGCGACGAATGAAGCTTTCTTT
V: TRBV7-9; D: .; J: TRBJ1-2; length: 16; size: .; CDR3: CASSSSTVTTLRGYTF; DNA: TGTGCCAGCAGCTCCTCAACAGTAACAACGCTTCGCGGCTACACCTTC
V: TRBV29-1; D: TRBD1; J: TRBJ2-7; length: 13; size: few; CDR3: CSVEGTGLNEQYF; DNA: TGCAGCGTTGAAGGGACAGGGCTCAACGAGCAGTACTTC
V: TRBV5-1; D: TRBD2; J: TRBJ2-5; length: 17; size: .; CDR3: CASSQVGLAGGQETQYF; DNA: TGCGCCAGCAGCCAGGTTGGACTAGCGGGGGGTCAAGAGACCCAGTACTTC
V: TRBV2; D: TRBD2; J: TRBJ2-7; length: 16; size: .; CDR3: CASSEDPGGAAYEQYF; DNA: TGTGCCAGCAGTGAGGACCCGGGGGGGGCTGCCTACGAGCAGTACTTC
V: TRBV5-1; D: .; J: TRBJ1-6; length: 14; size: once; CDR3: CASSLGEVNSPLHF; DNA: TGCGCCAGCAGCTTAGGGGAGGTGAATTCACCCCTCCACTTT
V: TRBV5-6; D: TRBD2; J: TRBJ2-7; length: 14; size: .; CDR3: CASSPGLAGVFEYF; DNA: TGTGCCAGCAGCCCAGGACTAGCGGGAGTATTCGAGTACTTC
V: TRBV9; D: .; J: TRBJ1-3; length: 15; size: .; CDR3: CASSVAPRTGNTIYF; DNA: TGTGCCAGCAGCGTAGCCCCACGGACTGGAAACACCATATATTTT
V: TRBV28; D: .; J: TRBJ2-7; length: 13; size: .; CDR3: CASNGHNSYEQYF; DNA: TGTGCCAGCAACGGGCACAACTCCTACGAGCAGTACTTC
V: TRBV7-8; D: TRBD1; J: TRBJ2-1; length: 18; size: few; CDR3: CASSSGQTFSSSYNEQFF; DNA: TGTGCCAGCAGCTCGGGACAGACCTTTTCGAGCTCCTACAATGAGCAGTTCTTC
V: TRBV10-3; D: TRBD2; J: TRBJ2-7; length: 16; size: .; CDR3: CAISEPLAGDSYEQYF; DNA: TGTGCCATCAGTGAACCCCTAGCGGGGGATTCCTACGAGCAGTACTTC
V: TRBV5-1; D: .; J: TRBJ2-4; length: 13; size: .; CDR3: CASSLEGRNIQYF; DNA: TGCGCCAGCTCTCTTGAGGGGAGGAACATTCAGTACTTC
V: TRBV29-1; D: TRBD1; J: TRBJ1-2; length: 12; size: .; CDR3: CSVEAGGYGYTF; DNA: TGCAGCGTTGAGGCAGGGGGCTATGGCTACACCTTC
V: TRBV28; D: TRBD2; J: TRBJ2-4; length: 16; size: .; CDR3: CASSLREAGGRNIQYF; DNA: TGTGCCAGCAGTTTAAGAGAGGCGGGAGGAAGAAACATTCAGTACTTC
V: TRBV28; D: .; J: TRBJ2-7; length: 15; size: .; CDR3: CASIPSSASSYEQYF; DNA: TGTGCCAGCATTCCCTCCTCGGCGAGCTCCTACGAGCAGTACTTC
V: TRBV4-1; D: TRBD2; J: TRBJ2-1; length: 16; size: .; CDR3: CASSQDLTSGNNEQFF; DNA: TGCGCCAGCAGCCAAGACCTGACTAGCGGGAACAATGAGCAGTTCTTC
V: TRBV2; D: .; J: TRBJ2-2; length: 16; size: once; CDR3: CASSEYGGANTGELFF; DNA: TGTGCCAGCAGTGAATACGGCGGAGCGAACACCGGGGAGCTGTTTTTT
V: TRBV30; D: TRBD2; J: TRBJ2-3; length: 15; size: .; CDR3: CAWTDSGRATDTQYF; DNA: TGTGCCTGGACGGATAGCGGGAGGGCCACAGATACGCAGTATTTT
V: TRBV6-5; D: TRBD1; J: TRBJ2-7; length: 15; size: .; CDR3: CASSYHLQGAYEQYF; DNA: TGTGCCAGCAGTTATCATCTGCAGGGGGCCTACGAGCAGTACTTC
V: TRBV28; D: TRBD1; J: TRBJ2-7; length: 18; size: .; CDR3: CASSASQGVERSSYEQYF; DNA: TGTGCCAGCAGTGCTTCACAGGGGGTGGAAAGGAGCTCCTACGAGCAGTACTTC
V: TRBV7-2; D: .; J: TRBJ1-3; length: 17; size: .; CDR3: CASSPTPIIASGNTIYF; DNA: TGTGCCAGCAGCCCGACTCCGATTATTGCCTCTGGAAACACCATATATTTT
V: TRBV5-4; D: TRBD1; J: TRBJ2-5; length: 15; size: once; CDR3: CASSRGQGHLETQYF; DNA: TGTGCCAGCAGTAGAGGACAGGGGCATCTGGAGACCCAGTACTTC
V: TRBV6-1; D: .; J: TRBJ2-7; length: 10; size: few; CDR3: CASNHYEQYF; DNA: TGTGCCAGCAATCACTACGAGCAGTACTTC
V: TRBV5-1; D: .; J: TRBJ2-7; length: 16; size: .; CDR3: CASSLTAQVGSYEQYF; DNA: TGCGCCAGCAGCTTGACGGCGCAAGTGGGGTCCTACGAGCAGTACTTC
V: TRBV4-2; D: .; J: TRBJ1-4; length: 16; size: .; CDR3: CASSQDRGNRREKLFF; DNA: TGTGCCAGCAGCCAAGATCGGGGCAACAGAAGAGAAAAACTGTTTTTT
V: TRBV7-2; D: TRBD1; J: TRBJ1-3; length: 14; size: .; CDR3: CASSGGTAGNTIYF; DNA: TGTGCCAGCAGCGGTGGGACAGCTGGAAACACCATATATTTT
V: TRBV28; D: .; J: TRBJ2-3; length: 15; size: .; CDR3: CASSTSSAWVDTQYF; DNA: TGTGCCAGCAGCACATCTAGCGCGTGGGTAGATACGCAGTATTTT
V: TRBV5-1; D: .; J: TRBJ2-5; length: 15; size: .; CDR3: CASALGQTPQETQYF; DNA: TGCGCCAGCGCCCTCGGACAGACGCCACAAGAGACCCAGTACTTC
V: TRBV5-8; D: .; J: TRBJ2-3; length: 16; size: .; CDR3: CASSLNQGLSTDTQYF; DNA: TGTGCCAGCAGCTTGAATCAGGGTCTTAGCACAGATACGCAGTATTTT
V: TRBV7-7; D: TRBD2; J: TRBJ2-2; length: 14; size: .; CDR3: CASSLREGTGELFF; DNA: TGTGCTAGCAGCTTACGGGAGGGGACCGGGGAGCTGTTTTTT
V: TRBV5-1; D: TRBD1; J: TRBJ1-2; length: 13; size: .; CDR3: CASSLGTGNGYTF; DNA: TGCGCCAGCAGCTTGGGGACAGGGAATGGCTACACCTTC
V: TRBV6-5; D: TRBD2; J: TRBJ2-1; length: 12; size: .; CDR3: CASRKLAGGQFF; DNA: TGTGCCAGCAGAAAACTAGCGGGAGGGCAGTTCTTC
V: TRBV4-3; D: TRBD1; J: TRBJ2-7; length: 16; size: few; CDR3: CASSHYGIGQGSEQYF; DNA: TGCGCCAGCAGCCATTACGGGATAGGACAGGGATCCGAGCAGTACTTC
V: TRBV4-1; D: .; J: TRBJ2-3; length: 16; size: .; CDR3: CASSPRVTDYTDTQYF; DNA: TGCGCCAGCAGCCCCCGCGTGACAGACTACACAGATACGCAGTATTTT
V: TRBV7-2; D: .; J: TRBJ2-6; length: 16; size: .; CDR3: CASSLGVSSGANVLTF; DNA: TGTGCCAGCAGCTTAGGCGTCAGCTCTGGGGCCAACGTCCTGACTTTC
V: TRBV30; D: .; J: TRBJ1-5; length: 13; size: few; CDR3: CAWSSSGDQPQHF; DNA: TGTGCCTGGAGTTCTTCAGGGGATCAGCCCCAGCATTTT
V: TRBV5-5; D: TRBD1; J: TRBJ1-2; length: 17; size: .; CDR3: CASSPRTGSVVDYGYTF; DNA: TGTGCCAGCAGCCCGCGGACAGGAAGCGTAGTCGACTATGGCTACACCTTC
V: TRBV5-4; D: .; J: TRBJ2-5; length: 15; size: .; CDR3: CASSLTGTLGETQYF; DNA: TGTGCCAGCAGCTTGACCGGGACTCTGGGAGAGACCCAGTACTTC